This T cell receptor (beta chain) emerged from a study of post-analysis software for immune sequencing data. There are 15 residues in the CDR3. Trimming shortened V by 4 bases and J by 5 bases, and 17 bases separated the two germline ends. Germline assignment: CDR1 MNHEY and CDR2 SMNVEV (reference sequence). As to this clonotype: No antigen is known for it.

Carried by the TCR beta cDNA libraries were unique molecular identifiers. TCRdb processed the PCR reads anew with MiXCR; each CDR3 protein has one entry. There are 600,000 to 700,000 distinct CDR3 sequences in the sample; approximately 60% occur only once, and approximately 10% lies in the top ten. General study points: Among about 5 TRBV segments more frequent in patients than controls were TRBV5-6, TRBV5-1 and TRBV20-1.

This TCR came from a girl aged 2-10 years with multiple sclerosis. Sequencing used blood. The chain couples TRBV27 to TRBJ1-2; D not certain. CDR3 DNA sequence: TGTGCCAGCAGTTCTGCTGGCCGAAGTGTTTATGGCTACACCTTC. Protein product: CASSSAGRSVYGYTF.